This T cell receptor (beta chain) was observed in a study of CD8+ T cells in alopecia areata. Study summary: Donors of skin were C3H/HeJ mice aged 6-12 months with spontaneous alopecia, and recipients were roughly 6-11-week-old female C3H/HeJ mice.

Once RNA had been extracted, it was reverse transcribed into cDNA to act as the sequencing template. The repertoire was sequenced with immunoSEQ multiplex PCR; TCRdb's copy has only in-frame clones and lacks some. The data show approximately 110,000 clones, with none appearing a single time. Ten or more counts support this clone. The antigen is not known. Gene names refer to mouse genes. The read halts 4 residues ahead of the CDR3 end, with the missing end drawn from the germline J gene. Germline values: CDR1 NNHDY, CDR2 SYVADS. V trimming: 5 bases; J trimming: 0 bases; junction bases outside the gene matches: 3. The CDR3 has 14 amino acids. Findings of the study overall: Affected lesional scalp, above all in alopecia totalis/universalis, was more clonal than normal scalp. In scalp samples, resident alphabeta T cells of normal skin are also sequenced. Patients shared TCRs less clearly than mice did, possibly owing to HLA.

Sequencing was done on a sample of lesional skin. The TCR was taken from a C3H/HeJ mouse with alopecia areata. The MHC haplotype recorded for the strain is H2-k. V is TRBV13-3 and J is TRBJ2-3; 7 bases line up with TRBD1. The covered CDR3 bases are TGTGCCAGCAGAGGACAGGAAAGTGCAGAA. Encoded protein: CASRGQESAE. The full CDR3 is CASRGQESAETLYF.